This T cell receptor (beta chain) was recorded in a study of response to subunit inactivated influenza vaccine. Trimming shortened V by 1 base and J by 7 bases, and 9 bases separated the two germline ends. This CDR3 region has 13 residues. The germline gives CDR1 LGHNA, CDR2 YSLEER. As for this clonotype: Its target is not known.

Regarding the study as a whole: Researchers suggested that each seasonal influenza vaccination recruits few new T cells.

A single record per CDR3 protein comes from TCRdb applying MiXCR to the RT-PCR reads. This table holds about 500,000 distinct CDR3 sequences, about 7.2% found once. This sample comprised PBMCs from blood, obtained less than 30 months after vaccination. The origin of this receptor is a man aged 45 to 75 who received an inactivated influenza vaccine. J is TRBJ2-3 and V is TRBV4-3, with a weak D call TRBD2 (5 bases). The CDR3 here is CASSQARGNTQYF. The CDR3 DNA reads TGCGCCAGCAGCCAAGCAAGAGGGAATACGCAGTATTTT.